The 16 T cell receptor beta chains presented below share a single source sample, sequenced in a study of T cell responses to AZD1222 COVID-19 vaccine (dated by TCRdb to the early 2020s). The time point label here, explained by the study, means: about 28 days (+/-7) after the second vaccine dose. Library generation was performed with the immunoSEQ multiplex PCR assay. The table comes from immuneACCESS by way of TCRdb, which keeps in-frame sequences with V and J called. Part of the clones is missing from these tables; in studies checked, under half for an unresolved V gene and the rest for unknown reasons. The sample has 97,000 or so clones on record, 80% to 95% of them singletons. The ten largest clones represent 6.5% to 10% of the sample. The starting material was peripheral blood, obtained 28 days after the second AZD1222 dose. The receptors derive from an adult who received the AZD1222 COVID-19 vaccine.

The chain joins TRBV28 to TRBJ2-3; 9 bases are a match to TRBD1. J gave up 3 bases and V 5 bases, and 6 bases lay outside the gene matches. CDR1 and CDR2 (germline): MDHEN, SYDVKM. CDR3 length equals 15 residues. CDR3 loop: CASSAGQGGTDTQYF. The CDR3 nucleotides read TGTGCCAGCAGTGCGGGACAGGGTGGTACAGATACGCAGTATTTT.

J is TRBJ1-4 and V is TRBV2; no reliable D call. There are 13 residues in the CDR3. CDR1 and CDR2 from the germline V gene are SNHLY and FYNNEI. The V gene lost 3 bases and the J gene lost 8 bases, with 10 bases spanning the gap. The DNA for the CDR3 is TGTGCCAGCAGTGACACCACGGGGGAAAAACTGTTTTTT. Protein sequence: CASSDTTGEKLFF. Drawing the rest from reference TRBV2 and TRBJ1-4, the complete variable domain is EPEVTQTPSHQVTQMGQEVILRCVPISNHLYFYWYRQILGQKVEFLVSFYNNEISEKSEIFDDQFSVERPDGSNFTLKIRSTKLEDSAMYFCASSDTTGEKLFFGSGTQLSVL.

The chain has TRBV6-5 and TRBJ1-3; no definite D call. Germline CDR1 is MNHEY and CDR2 is SVGAGI. V gave up 8 bases and J gave up 2 bases, with 13 bases separating them. The CDR3 extends over 14 amino acids. The CDR3 here is CASFKKGPGNTIYF. CDR3 nucleotides: TGTGCCAGCTTCAAAAAAGGGCCTGGAAACACCATATATTTT.

The V call is TRBV5-1, the J call TRBJ2-1, with D maybe TRBD1 (6 bases). The V and J ends lost 4 bases and 5 bases respectively, with 10 bases between them. Per germline, CDR1 SGHRS and CDR2 YFSETQ. This CDR3 contains 13 residues. The CDR3 loop is CASSMDSHNEQFF. The CDR3 coding sequence is TGCGCCAGCAGCATGGACAGCCACAATGAGCAGTTCTTC.

The chain combines TRBV10-1 with TRBJ1-2, with a tentative D call TRBD1 (6 bases). Germline loops: CDR1 WNHNN, CDR2 SYGVQD (reference sequence). V lost 2 bases to trimming and J lost 7 bases, with 17 bases between them. The CDR3 has 15 amino acids. The CDR3 loop is CASSEPQGEDRGYTF. The CDR3 DNA reads TGCGCCAGCAGTGAGCCACAGGGCGAGGACCGTGGCTACACCTTC.

The V and J genes are TRBV6-5 and TRBJ1-1, with TRBD1 as a possible D gene (5 bases). Germline values: CDR1 MNHEY, CDR2 SVGAGI. The CDR3 extends over 14 amino acids. This CDR3 is CAGGELTQNTEAFF. Written as DNA, the CDR3 is TGTGCTGGGGGGGAGCTAACGCAGAACACTGAAGCTTTCTTT.

The chain couples TRBV24-1 to TRBJ2-7; D perhaps matches TRBD1 (6 bases). The CDR3 runs to 13 residues. V was trimmed by 6 bases and J by 0 bases, leaving 8 bases between them. Germline values: CDR1 KGHDR, CDR2 SFDVKD. The CDR3 coding sequence is TGTGCCACCAGTACAGGGAGCTCCTACGAGCAGTACTTC. This codes for CATSTGSSYEQYF.

The V gene is TRBV7-2, the J gene TRBJ2-3, with 8 bases lining up with TRBD1. In germline, CDR1 is SGHTA, CDR2 FQGNSA. The V and J ends lost 5 bases and 7 bases, in that order; junction bases with no gene match: 8. This CDR3 is built from 14 residues. The CDR3 sequence is CASSPGQGPYTQYF. Written as DNA, the CDR3 is TGTGCCAGCAGCCCCGGACAGGGCCCCTATACGCAGTATTTT.

The chain couples TRBV12-3 or TRBV12-4 to TRBJ1-6; D might be TRBD1 (5 bases). The V end was cut by 5 bases, the J end by 8 bases, with 10 bases between. The CDR3 extends over 13 amino acids. CDR3: CASSRSRDSPLHF. The CDR3 nucleotides read TGTGCCAGCAGTAGGAGCAGGGATTCACCCCTCCACTTT.

The chain joins TRBV5-1 to TRBJ2-2; 7 bases are a match to TRBD2. The CDR3 spans 16 residues. CDR1 is SGHRS, CDR2 YFSETQ, per germline. The trim removed 0 bases at V and 5 bases at J, leaving 7 bases unmatched. CDR3 DNA sequence: TGCGCCAGCAGCTTGGCCCGGACTAGTGTTACCGGGGAGCTGTTTTTT. It encodes CASSLARTSVTGELFF.

This chain links TRBV15 with TRBJ2-5; the D is unclear. CDR3 length equals 13 residues. Trimming left V 1 base short and J 5 bases short, with 8 bases between. CDR1 is LNHNV, CDR2 YYDKDF, per germline (reference sequence). In DNA, the CDR3 is TGTGCCACCAGCAGAGCACTTAGGGAGACCCAGTACTTC. This sequence encodes CATSRALRETQYF.

The chain uses TRBV15 and TRBJ1-5, with no clear D. Looked up from germline, CDR1 is LNHNV and CDR2 is YYDKDF (reference sequence). The CDR3 is 15 residues long. Trimming shortened V by 3 bases and J by 6 bases, and 15 bases separated the two germline ends. The CDR3: CATSRNIMGFQPQHF. The CDR3 DNA is TGTGCCACCAGCAGGAATATTATGGGGTTTCAGCCCCAGCATTTT.

Only one count was recorded for this clone. The chain uses TRBV7-9 and TRBJ2-3; D remains ambiguous. The V end lost 4 bases, the J end lost 2 bases, and 10 bases lay between the germline ends. This CDR3 is 14 amino acids long. CDR1 and CDR2 from the germline V gene are SEHNR and FQNEAQ (reference sequence). For the CDR3, the DNA is TGTGCCAGCAGCTCCATAATGGACACAGATACGCAGTATTTT. Protein product: CASSSIMDTDTQYF.

CDR3 DNA sequence: TGTGCCAGCAGCAAAGGGTGGAGTACAATGAGCGGCTACACCTTC. Translation: CASSKGWSTMSGYTF. The chain is built from TRBV21-1 and TRBJ1-2. TRBV21-1 constitutes a pseudogene. This CDR3 is 15 amino acids long.

V is TRBV27 and J is TRBJ1-2, with 11 bases that match TRBD1. Trimming cost V 2 bases and J 4 bases; bases outside gene matches: 6. In germline, CDR1 is MNHEY, CDR2 SMNVEV (reference sequence). The CDR3 runs 16 residues. The CDR3 is CASSLRTGGRGYGYTF. In nucleotides, the CDR3 is TGTGCCAGCAGTTTACGGACAGGGGGCCGCGGCTATGGCTACACCTTC.

This clone has a single count. CDR3 coding DNA: TGTGCCAGCAGTTATATTAGCGGGAGCTCCTACGAGCAGTACTTC. It specifies CASSYISGSSYEQYF. This chain joins TRBV6-5 and TRBJ2-7, with TRBD2 matching over 9 bases. Looked up from germline, CDR1 is MNHEY and CDR2 is SVGAGI. J lost 0 bases, V lost 3 bases, and 3 bases had no gene match. The CDR3 runs 15 residues.